This is a list of T cell receptor beta chains from one sample in a study of T cell changes during pregnancy in multiple sclerosis. Some clones are missing from TCRdb's copy, which holds only in-frame ones; the method was immunoSEQ multiplex PCR. This sample has roughly 40,000 clones, with 91% found just once. The specimen comprised CD4+ T cells from peripheral blood mononuclear cells, sampled after pregnancy. The receptors were gathered from a female donor in good health, enrolled as a control in a pregnancy study. The CDR3 runs from the conserved cysteine through the conserved F or W.

v_call	j_call	cdr3_aa
TRBV23-1	TRBJ2-7	CASPSTGHFSTEQYF
TRBV6-1	TRBJ1-2	CASSAGQGAVYGYTF
TRBV25-1	TRBJ1-6	CASTWRSNSPLHF
TRBV30	TRBJ2-2	CAWTRLAGWSGELFF
TRBV30	TRBJ2-3	CAWSLQGAGNTDTQYF
TRBV11-2	TRBJ1-2	CASSLALANYGYTF
TRBV6-5	TRBJ1-5	CASSYSILANQPQHF
TRBV29-1	TRBJ2-1	CSAGGLGGTGGHEQFF
TRBV28	TRBJ2-1	CASSMRGGPFNEQFF
TRBV19	TRBJ2-4	CATSGGRAGIQYF
TRBV27	TRBJ2-1	CASSLGAGALEQFF
TRBV29-1	TRBJ2-1	CSVARTGLGSYNEQFF
TRBV19	TRBJ1-1	CASSKTVNTEAFF
TRBV2	TRBJ2-5	CASSEAGGPRETQYF
TRBV7-3	TRBJ2-7	CASSSGLAGANPREQYF
TRBV5-1	TRBJ1-3	CASSQASGNTIYF
TRBV28	TRBJ2-7	CATRTGTSGARSSYEQYF
TRBV4-1	TRBJ2-3	CASSQPGLAGDTQYF
TRBV6-6	TRBJ2-7	CASSPTREGSYEQYF
TRBV28	TRBJ2-5	CASSPPRQKETQYF
TRBV6-5	TRBJ2-2	CASRSGQGRTGELFF
TRBV5-1	TRBJ2-7	CASRLEQPISYEQYF
TRBV2	TRBJ2-1	CASCGAGGWNGQFF
TRBV19	TRBJ2-7	CASSIEGDRGPQYF
TRBV19	TRBJ1-2	CASSIAVGGGYTF
TRBV5-1	TRBJ2-5	CASSPETTRQETQYF
TRBV7-2	TRBJ2-3	CASSARAGGSDTQYF
TRBV7-9	TRBJ2-2	CASSKGYRGGTPNTGELFF
TRBV5-1	TRBJ2-7	CASEPGQGTHEQYF
TRBV5-1	TRBJ1-1	CASSLEGGSTEAFF
TRBV7-3	TRBJ2-5	CASSLSGLAEETQYF
TRBV2	TRBJ2-2	CASSEAGGAGELFF
TRBV28	TRBJ2-2	CASSLGGRKGGELFF
TRBV2	TRBJ1-1	CASSGRGNTEAFF
TRBV15	TRBJ2-2	CATSRTSGGANTGELFF
TRBV9	TRBJ2-1	CASSAILAGGDEEQFF
TRBV29-1	TRBJ1-1	CSAKTGGSTEAFF
TRBV19	TRBJ2-6	CASSPRDRAYGANVLTF
TRBV6-5	TRBJ2-1	CASSPGTYGNEQFF
TRBV6-5	TRBJ2-5	CASSYRREGRETQYF
TRBV19	TRBJ2-1	CASVIGGEQFF
TRBV29-1	TRBJ1-5	CSVAGTGDQPQHF
TRBV28	TRBJ2-7	CASRGQGSYEQYF
TRBV5-5	TRBJ2-1	CASSLGQGLYNEQFF
TRBV5-4	TRBJ2-1	CASSFGLAGGVYNEQFF
TRBV5-1	TRBJ1-6	CASSPTGTGGIPYNSPLHF
TRBV4-2	TRBJ2-1	CASSQVVRDEQFF
TRBV6-6	TRBJ1-6	CASSQPGGAYNSPLHF
TRBV18	TRBJ2-1	CASSPPGAGGHNEQFF
TRBV4-3	TRBJ1-4	CASSQARDRGNEKLFF
TRBV29-1	TRBJ2-1	CSVETGNEDEQFF
TRBV7-9	TRBJ1-2	CASSLETVYGYTF
TRBV9	TRBJ1-6	CASSGREAYNSPLHF
TRBV11-1	TRBJ2-7	CASSAGGPYEQYF
TRBV6-5	TRBJ2-3	CASSRQGGTDTQYF
TRBV27	TRBJ2-1	CASSPREAHEQFF
TRBV18	TRBJ2-7	CASSSGLPTREEYF